The subject of this entry is one T cell receptor beta chain. Other DNA sequences in this specimen translate into the identical CDR3. Germline assignment: CDR1 MDHEN and CDR2 SYDVKM. V was clipped by 2 bases and J by 5 bases; unmatched bases: 0. This CDR3 spans 13 amino acids. This entry belongs to a study of PD-L1 blockade in urothelial cancer. This table comes from immunoSEQ multiplex PCR, and its TCRdb copy is limited to in-frame clones, with some not included. The sample lists roughly 50,000 clones; roughly nine tenths were seen once. The V call is TRBV28, the J call TRBJ1-2, with TRBD1 identical over 9 bases. Specimen: PBMCs, collected around atezolizumab (anti-PD-L1) treatment. The clonotype was recovered from a man between 60 and 75 years old with urothelial cancer. This chain's CDR3 is CASSLGTGYGYTF. DNA of the CDR3: TGTGCCAGCAGTTTAGGGACAGGGTATGGCTACACCTTC.